This T cell receptor (beta chain) derives from a study of blood T cell repertoires in COVID-19. Original processing methods: Nucleated cell counts were estimated from reference gene primer amplification. Assay used: immunoSEQ multiplex PCR; TCRdb lists only in-frame clones, some missing. For V, J and clone size, that table is used; D and trimming come from the DNA. Of some 370,000 clones in the sample, 80% to 90% were seen once. This receptor was identified in a woman in her 30s with COVID-19, enrolled during active disease. Sequenced material: peripheral blood.

The CDR3 nucleotides read TGTGCCACCAGTGATTCCCACGACAGATCCTACGAGCAGTACTTC. Protein sequence: CATSDSHDRSYEQYF. The chain carries TRBV24-1 and TRBJ2-7; D perhaps matches TRBD1 (5 bases). Germline values: CDR1 KGHDR, CDR2 SFDVKD. V dropped 2 bases and J dropped 1 base, with 11 bases sitting between them. The CDR3 is 15 residues long.